This T cell receptor beta chain appears in the sequencing data of a study of cytomegalovirus exposure and HLA in healthy donors. Study in general: A prior analysis found roughly 100 million unique TCR beta sequences from about 179 million T cells. Of all 400 or so donors who were genotyped, roughly 83% belonged to the Caucasian-associated ancestry cluster.

With 60 Vbeta and 13 Jbeta primers, the PCR was carried out. Sequencing used immunoSEQ multiplex PCR; TCRdb keeps in-frame clones, though not all of them. Of over 150,000 clones in the sample, about 77% were seen once. Regarding this clone: Its matching antigen is unknown.

Trimming took off 4 bases at V and 2 bases at J, with 5 bases between the two ends. The germline gives CDR1 MGHDK, CDR2 SYGVNS. This CDR3 region has 12 residues. Study conclusions and caveats: The study reported that TCR beta sequences accurately predicted HLA-A and HLA-B alleles in most subjects.

All donors participated as healthy donors of bone marrow. The chain carries TRBV25-1 and TRBJ1-1; no definite D call. The sample taken for sequencing was PBMCs. This receptor was taken from a woman aged 40 to 55 in good health and CMV-seropositive. CDR3 nucleotide sequence: TGTGCCAGCAGTGGGGCTAACACTGAAGCTTTCTTT. This encodes CASSGANTEAFF.